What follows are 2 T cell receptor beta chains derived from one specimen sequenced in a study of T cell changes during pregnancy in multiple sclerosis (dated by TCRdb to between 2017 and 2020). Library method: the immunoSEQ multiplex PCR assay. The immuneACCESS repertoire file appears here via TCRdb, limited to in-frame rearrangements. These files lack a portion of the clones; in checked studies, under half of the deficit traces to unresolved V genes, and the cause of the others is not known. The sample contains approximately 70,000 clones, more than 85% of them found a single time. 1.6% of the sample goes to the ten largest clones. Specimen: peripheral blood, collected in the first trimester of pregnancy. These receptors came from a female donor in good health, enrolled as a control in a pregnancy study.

DNA of the CDR3: TGCGCCAGCAGCCAAGTCGGGTTGGGTGAAAAACTGTTTTTT. It codes for CASSQVGLGEKLFF. This chain joins TRBV4-1 and TRBJ1-4, with unresolved D. The germline gives CDR1 MGHRA, CDR2 YSYEKL. V was cut by 1 base and J by 7 bases, with 10 bases left in between. The length of the CDR3 is 14 residues.

This chain's CDR3 is CASSLTEMAYNEQFF. CDR3 DNA: TGCGCCAGCAGTCTCACAGAGATGGCCTACAATGAGCAGTTCTTC. J is TRBJ2-1 and V is TRBV5-1; no clear D. Germline CDR1 and CDR2: SGHRS and YFSETQ. The CDR3 totals 15 residues. Deletions cut 5 bases from V and 2 bases from J, with 14 bases between.